The clone carrying this TCR beta chain appeared many times. This sample was included in a study of T cells after yellow fever vaccination. TCRdb called the 5' RACE reads again in MiXCR, with one record for every CDR3 protein. The sample lists about 130,000 distinct CDR3 sequences, approximately 6.6% seen once, with under 0.7% in the top ten. This CDR3 comprises 13 residues. Germline V gene data show CDR1 as DFQATT and CDR2 as SNEGSKA (reference sequence). The trim removed 5 bases at V and 5 bases at J, leaving 9 bases unmatched. The V gene is TRBV20-1, the J gene TRBJ2-7; the match to TRBD1 covers 7 bases. The sequencing used CD4+ T cells sorted from PBMCs, collected 10 days after the yellow fever booster vaccination. This sequence originates from a man aged 25 to 40 who received the YFV17D yellow fever vaccine. The CDR3 loop reads CSAVRQGLNEQYF. For the CDR3, the DNA is TGCAGTGCTGTTCGACAGGGCCTGAACGAGCAGTACTTC.